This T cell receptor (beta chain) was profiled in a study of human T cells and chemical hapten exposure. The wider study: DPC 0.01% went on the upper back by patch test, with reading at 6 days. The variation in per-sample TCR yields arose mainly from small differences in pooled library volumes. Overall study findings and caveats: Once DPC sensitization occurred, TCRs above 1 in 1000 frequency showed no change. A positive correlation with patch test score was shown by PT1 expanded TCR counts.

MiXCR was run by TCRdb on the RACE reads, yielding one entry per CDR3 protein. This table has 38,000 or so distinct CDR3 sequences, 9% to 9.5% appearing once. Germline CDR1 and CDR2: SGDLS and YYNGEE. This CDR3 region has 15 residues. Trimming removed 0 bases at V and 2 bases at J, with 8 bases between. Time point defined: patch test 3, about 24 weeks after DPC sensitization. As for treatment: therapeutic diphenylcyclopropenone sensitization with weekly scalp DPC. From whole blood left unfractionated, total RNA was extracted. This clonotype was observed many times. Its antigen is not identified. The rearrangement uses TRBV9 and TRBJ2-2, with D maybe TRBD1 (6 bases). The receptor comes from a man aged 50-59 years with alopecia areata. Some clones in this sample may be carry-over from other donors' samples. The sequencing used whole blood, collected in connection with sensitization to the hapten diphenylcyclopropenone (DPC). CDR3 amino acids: CASSVGTVNTGELFF. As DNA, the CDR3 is TGTGCCAGCAGCGTAGGGACAGTTAACACCGGGGAGCTGTTTTTT. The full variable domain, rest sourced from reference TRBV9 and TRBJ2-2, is DSGVTQTPKHLITATGQRVTLRCSPRSGDLSVYWYQQSLDQGLQFLIQYYNGEERAKGNILERFSAQQFPDLHSELNLSSLELGDSALYFCASSVGTVNTGELFFGEGSRLTVL.